The clone carrying this TCR beta chain was found many times. The sample belongs to a study of CD8 T cells in ankylosing spondylitis. CDR3 size: 13 residues. Germline V lookup: CDR1 DFQATT, CDR2 SNEGSKA (reference sequence). Trimming cost V 6 bases and J 7 bases, with 15 bases left between them. TCRdb processed the 5' RACE reads anew with MiXCR; each CDR3 protein has one entry. The profile shows tens of thousands of distinct CDR3 sequences, roughly 6.2% of them singletons. The source is a male donor with ankylosing spondylitis. The chain uses TRBV20-1 and TRBJ1-4; D gene uncertain. Sequenced input: synovial fluid, either unsorted or a sorted T cell fraction (not recorded which). CDR3 residues: CSARAPPGEKLFF. The CDR3 coding sequence is TGCAGTGCGAGGGCGCCGCCAGGTGAAAAACTGTTTTTT.